Listed below are T cell receptor beta chains from one sample, sequenced in a study of blood T cell repertoires in COVID-19. Here immunoSEQ multiplex PCR was the method, and the copy in TCRdb shows in-frame clones only, minus some. The sample holds some 110,000 clones; 86% are singletons and the top ten take less than 5%. The sample consisted of peripheral blood. Receptors were obtained from a man aged 40-49 years with acute or convalescent COVID-19. CDR3s include the opening cysteine and the closing phenylalanine or tryptophan.

V gene	J gene	CDR3 protein
TRBV7-6	TRBJ2-7	CASSLGVASGRSSYEQYF
TRBV6-5	TRBJ2-1	CASSRDSVNEQFF
TRBV27	TRBJ2-7	CASSLTGGSYEQYF
TRBV5-4	TRBJ1-1	CASSRRTGVTTEAFF
TRBV20-1	TRBJ2-7	CSASSGLEQYF
TRBV25-1	TRBJ2-2	CASKDSANTGELFF
TRBV3-1/TRBV3-2	TRBJ1-3	CASGPYRGLVNTIYF
TRBV27	TRBJ2-2	CASRPGVDTGELFF
TRBV6-6	TRBJ2-7	CASSFISDRGYEQYF
TRBV15	TRBJ1-1	CATSRGSGSAEAFF
TRBV7-9	TRBJ2-5	CASGTSGGYQETQYF
TRBV7-9	TRBJ1-2	CASSPGTGGFDGYTF
TRBV7-2	TRBJ1-2	CASSLFGVRGGGYTF
TRBV30	TRBJ2-7	CAWSARTGGPLYEQYF
TRBV7-2	TRBJ2-5	CASSAGLDTETQYF
TRBV2	TRBJ2-7	CASSTTGIYEQYF
TRBV3-1/TRBV3-2	TRBJ2-7	CASSQGRQASYEQYF
TRBV7-3	TRBJ2-1	CASSPRSGDYNEQFF
TRBV29-1	TRBJ1-2	CSVGGGQGGGYGYTF
TRBV7-9	TRBJ1-2	CASSLEAGGVYGYTF
TRBV29-1	TRBJ1-5	CSVVYQGQGNQPQHF
TRBV2	TRBJ1-2	CASSADSPNYGYTF
TRBV5-4	TRBJ2-1	CASSTSGVNNEQFF
TRBV6-6	TRBJ1-3	CASSSEDRFRNTIYF
TRBV27	TRBJ2-1	CASSFGVSAGPFF
TRBV3-1/TRBV3-2	TRBJ1-6	CASSQSTHYNNSPLHF
TRBV5-5	TRBJ1-1	CASSLGIEDEAFF
TRBV30	TRBJ1-5	CAWSAGRPQHF
TRBV4-3	TRBJ1-4	CASSVGQGEEKLFF
TRBV7-2	TRBJ2-5	CASSLAGTGVGETQYF
TRBV5-1	TRBJ1-1	CASILEGGAAFF
TRBV5-6	TRBJ2-2	CASSLYNRAPGELFF
TRBV29-1	TRBJ2-3	CSSSTSVVDTQYF
TRBV5-1	TRBJ2-7	CASSLAPVTYEQYF
TRBV9	TRBJ2-1	CASSGIRGIYNEQFF
TRBV20-1	TRBJ1-3	CSASIRDRNTIYF
TRBV18	TRBJ2-2	CASSPPKGTGQVSGELFF
TRBV14	TRBJ1-2	CASSQGTRANYGYTF
TRBV5-5	TRBJ1-1	CASLQGGDTEAFF